The sequence of this TCR beta chain was determined in a study of T cell responses to AZD1222 COVID-19 vaccine (dated by TCRdb to the early 2020s). For the wider study: Because spike-specific TCR depth and breadth did not differ between the two schedules, AZD1222 recipients who got a second dose at roughly 4 weeks were pooled with those who got a second dose at roughly 12 weeks. Trial participants were enrolled by age into subgroups of 18-55, 56-69 and 70-plus years, and about 150, 27 and 61 TCR-sequenced participants, respectively, were included in these subgroups. TCR sequencing was performed for 230 to 250 trial participants, of whom some 200 were given two doses of AZD1222 and some 25 were given two doses of MenACWY control vaccine. What the authors observed across the whole study: The 56-69-year group was small, and its depth increase did not reach significance, likely because of low power. Conclusions about previously exposed vaccinees are limited, since just five or six AZD1222 recipients were seropositive for SARS-CoV-2 at baseline. Nearly half of unique spike-specific TCRs reportedly recognized epitopes outside regions mutated in the B.1.351 and B.1.1.7 variants. After two AZD1222 doses, spike-specific TCR breadth and depth were significantly higher than at day 0 and than in MenACWY recipients. The vaccine-associated CD4 TCRs covered the entire spike protein, and the dominant responses fell in regions 160-218 and 743-854. No day 14 peak-response samples were available, so repertoires were characterized only after the peak T cell response. Participants were mostly white British and included more females than males, and it was suggested by the authors that clonal diversity may have been underestimated.

The sample holds a few counts of this clone. There is no known antigen for this receptor. There are no base qualities to consult, and no much larger clone falls within one base. The time point tag for this specimen amounts to: baseline before first vaccination. Samples from vaccinated people were obtained from the UK trials COV001 and COV002, which included a single-blind randomized controlled phase 2/3 trial of AZD1222 (ChAdOx1 nCoV-19) in healthy adults. For TCRbeta chain sequencing, PBMC samples were collected from trial participants at day 0 and at day 28 after the second dose. A distance of 7 bases separates the germline ends of V and J, which lose 6 bases and 4 bases respectively. Spanning cysteine to phenylalanine, the CDR3 consists of 11 amino acids. The read is trimmed to its CDR3 DNA, 33 bases read in frame from base 1. Based on the germline V gene, the CDR1 and CDR2 sequences are SGHRS and YFSETQ.

The CDR3 regions of human TCRbeta chains were analyzed by immunosequencing. For the original study's pipeline: Repertoire TCRs were checked for matches against a reference library of SARS-CoV-2-specific TCRs that had been generated using the MIRA antigen-specificity platform. Breadth was defined as the fraction of unique TCRs that were SARS-CoV-2-associated, and depth was defined as the fraction of total T cells that were SARS-CoV-2-associated. Each spike-specific TCR was assigned to its reactive spike region and to a CD4 or CD8 class using the MIRA data. Log10-transformed breadth and depth values were compared by one-way ANOVA with Sidak's multiple comparisons tests. Imported from immuneACCESS, the table was reduced by TCRdb to in-frame sequences with V and J called. These copies leave out some clones; in studies compared against another copy, an unresolved V gene accounts for under half, and the cause of the remainder is not known. V and J calls and clone size are given by that table; D and trimming were obtained from the DNA. For this sample the table gives roughly 120,000 clones, of which under 90% were detected only once. The ten most abundant clones make up 6.5% to 9.5% of the sample.

Recombination connected TRBV5-1 to TRBJ1-1; possibly the D gene is TRBD1, per 6 matching bases. This sequence originates from an adult in good health. This sample comprised peripheral blood, obtained on day 0 of AZD1222 vaccination. The bases are TGCGCCAGCATAGGGGGCACTGAAGCTTTCTTT. Its product reads: CASIGGTEAFF.